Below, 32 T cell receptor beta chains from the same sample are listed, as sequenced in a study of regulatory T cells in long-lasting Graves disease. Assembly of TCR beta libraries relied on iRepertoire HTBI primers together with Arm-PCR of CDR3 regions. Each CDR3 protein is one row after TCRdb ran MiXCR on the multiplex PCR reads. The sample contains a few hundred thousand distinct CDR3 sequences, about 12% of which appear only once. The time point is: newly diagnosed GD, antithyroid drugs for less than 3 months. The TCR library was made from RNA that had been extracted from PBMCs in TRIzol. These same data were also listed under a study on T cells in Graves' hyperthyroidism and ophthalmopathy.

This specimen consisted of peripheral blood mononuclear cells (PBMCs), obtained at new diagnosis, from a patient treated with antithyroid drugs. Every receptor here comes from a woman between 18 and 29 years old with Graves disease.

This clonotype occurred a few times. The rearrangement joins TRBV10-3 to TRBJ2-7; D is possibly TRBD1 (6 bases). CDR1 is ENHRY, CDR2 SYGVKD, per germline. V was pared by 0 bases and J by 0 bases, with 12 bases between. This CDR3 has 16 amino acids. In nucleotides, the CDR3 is TGTGCCATCAGTGAGTCTAAGGGGGAAGCCTCCTACGAGCAGTACTTC. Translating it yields CAISESKGEASYEQYF.

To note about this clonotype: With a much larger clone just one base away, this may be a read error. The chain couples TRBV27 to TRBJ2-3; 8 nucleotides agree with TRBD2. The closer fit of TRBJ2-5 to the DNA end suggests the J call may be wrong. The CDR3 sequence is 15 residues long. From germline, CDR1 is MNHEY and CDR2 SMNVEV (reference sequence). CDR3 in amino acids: CASSRGGPGIETQYF. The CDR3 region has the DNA TGTGCCAGCAGTCGCGGGGGGCCCGGGATTGAGACCCAGTACTTC.

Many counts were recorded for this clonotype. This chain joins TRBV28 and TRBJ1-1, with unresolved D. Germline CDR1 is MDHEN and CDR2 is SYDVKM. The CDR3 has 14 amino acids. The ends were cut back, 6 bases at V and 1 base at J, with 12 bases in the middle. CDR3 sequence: CASSPHLSNTEAFF. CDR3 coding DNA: TGTGCCAGCAGCCCCCATTTGTCGAACACTGAAGCTTTCTTT.

The CDR3 loop reads CSASMSYKGLNQPQHF. In nucleotides, the CDR3 is TGCAGTGCTAGTATGTCCTACAAAGGACTCAATCAGCCCCAGCATTTT. The genes are TRBV20-1 and TRBJ1-5; D is unclear. Trimming cost V 3 bases and J 3 bases, with 18 bases left between them. CDR1 is DFQATT and CDR2 is SNEGSKA in the germline V gene (reference sequence). The CDR3 is made up of 16 amino acids.

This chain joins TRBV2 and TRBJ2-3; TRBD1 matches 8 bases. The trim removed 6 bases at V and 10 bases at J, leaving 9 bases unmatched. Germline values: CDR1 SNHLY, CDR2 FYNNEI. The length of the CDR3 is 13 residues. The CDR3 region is CASSDRGTGPQYF. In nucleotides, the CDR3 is TGTGCCAGCAGCGACCGTGGGACAGGCCCGCAGTATTTT.

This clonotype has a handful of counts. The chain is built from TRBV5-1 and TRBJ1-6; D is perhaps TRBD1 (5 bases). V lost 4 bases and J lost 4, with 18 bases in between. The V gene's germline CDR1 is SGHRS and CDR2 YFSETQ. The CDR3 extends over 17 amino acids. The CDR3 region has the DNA TGCGCCAGCAGCCGTTTCGTGACAGACACTTATAATTCACCCCTCCACTTT. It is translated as CASSRFVTDTYNSPLHF.

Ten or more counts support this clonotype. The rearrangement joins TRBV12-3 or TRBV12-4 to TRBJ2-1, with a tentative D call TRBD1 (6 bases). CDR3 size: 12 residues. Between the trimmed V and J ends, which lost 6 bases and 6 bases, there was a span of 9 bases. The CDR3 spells CASSPQGNEQFF. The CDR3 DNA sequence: TGTGCCAGCAGCCCACAGGGCAATGAGCAGTTCTTC.

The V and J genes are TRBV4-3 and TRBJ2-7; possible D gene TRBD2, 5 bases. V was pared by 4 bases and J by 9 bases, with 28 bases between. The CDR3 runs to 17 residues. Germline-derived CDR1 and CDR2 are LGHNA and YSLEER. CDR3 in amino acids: CASSPRDLSMTPSGQYF. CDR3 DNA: TGCGCCAGCAGCCCTCGAGACCTCTCTATGACCCCGAGCGGGCAGTACTTC.

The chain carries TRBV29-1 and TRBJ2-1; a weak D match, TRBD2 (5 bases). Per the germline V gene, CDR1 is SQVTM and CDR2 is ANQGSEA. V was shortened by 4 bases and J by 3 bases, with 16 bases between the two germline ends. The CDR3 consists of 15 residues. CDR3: CSVAAADSGYNEQFF. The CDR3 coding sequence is TGCAGCGTTGCAGCGGCAGATTCCGGCTACAATGAGCAGTTCTTC.

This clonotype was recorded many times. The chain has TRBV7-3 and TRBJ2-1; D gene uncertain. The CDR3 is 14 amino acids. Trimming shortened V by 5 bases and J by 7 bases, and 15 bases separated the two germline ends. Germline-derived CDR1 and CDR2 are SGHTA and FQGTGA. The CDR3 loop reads CASSPSPDANEQFF. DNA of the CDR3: TGTGCCAGCAGCCCCTCCCCGGACGCAAATGAGCAGTTCTTC.

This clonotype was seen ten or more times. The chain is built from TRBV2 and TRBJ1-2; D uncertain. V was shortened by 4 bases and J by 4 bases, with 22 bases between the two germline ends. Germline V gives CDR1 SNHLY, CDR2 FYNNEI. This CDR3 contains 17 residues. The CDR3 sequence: CASSGRAASTRGYGYTF. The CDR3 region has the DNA TGTGCCAGCAGTGGGCGGGCAGCCTCGACCCGGGGCTATGGCTACACCTTC.

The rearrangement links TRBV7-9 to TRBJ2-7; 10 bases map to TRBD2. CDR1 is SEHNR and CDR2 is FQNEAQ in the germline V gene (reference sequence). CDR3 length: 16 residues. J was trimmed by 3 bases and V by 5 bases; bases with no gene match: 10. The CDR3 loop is CASSLEGRTSGYEQYF. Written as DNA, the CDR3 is TGTGCCAGCAGCCTTGAGGGCAGGACTAGCGGCTACGAGCAGTACTTC.

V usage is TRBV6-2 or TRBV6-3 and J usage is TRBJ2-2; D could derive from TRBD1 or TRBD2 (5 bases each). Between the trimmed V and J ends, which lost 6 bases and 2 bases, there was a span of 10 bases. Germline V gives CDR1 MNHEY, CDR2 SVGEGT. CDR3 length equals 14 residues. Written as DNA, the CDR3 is TGTGCCAGCAGATCCGGGGCCAACACCGGGGAGCTGTTTTTT. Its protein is CASRSGANTGELFF.

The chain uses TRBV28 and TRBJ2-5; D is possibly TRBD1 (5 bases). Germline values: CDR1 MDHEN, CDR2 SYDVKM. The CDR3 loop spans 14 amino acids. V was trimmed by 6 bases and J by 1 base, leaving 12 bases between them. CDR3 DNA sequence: TGTGCCAGCAGACGACAGCTGGTCCAAGAGACCCAGTACTTC. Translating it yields CASRRQLVQETQYF.

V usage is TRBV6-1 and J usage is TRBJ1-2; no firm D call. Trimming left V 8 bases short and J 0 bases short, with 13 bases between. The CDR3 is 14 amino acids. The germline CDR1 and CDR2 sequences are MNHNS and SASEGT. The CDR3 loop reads CASFPNVPNYGYTF. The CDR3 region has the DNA TGTGCCAGCTTTCCCAACGTCCCTAACTATGGCTACACCTTC.

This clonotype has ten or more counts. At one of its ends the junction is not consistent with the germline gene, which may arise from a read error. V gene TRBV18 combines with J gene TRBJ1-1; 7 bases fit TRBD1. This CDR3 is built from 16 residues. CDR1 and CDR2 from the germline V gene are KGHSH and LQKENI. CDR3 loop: CAGSTYTGTANTEAFF. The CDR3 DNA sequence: TGTGCCGGCTCAACCTATACCGGGACAGCGAACACTGAAGCTTTCTTT.

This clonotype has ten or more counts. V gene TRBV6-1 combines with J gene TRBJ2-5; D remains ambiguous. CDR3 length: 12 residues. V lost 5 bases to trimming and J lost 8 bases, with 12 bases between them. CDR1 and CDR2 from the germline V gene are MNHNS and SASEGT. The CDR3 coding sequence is TGTGCCAGCAGTCCTGCCTTGAAAACCCAGTACTTC. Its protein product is CASSPALKTQYF.

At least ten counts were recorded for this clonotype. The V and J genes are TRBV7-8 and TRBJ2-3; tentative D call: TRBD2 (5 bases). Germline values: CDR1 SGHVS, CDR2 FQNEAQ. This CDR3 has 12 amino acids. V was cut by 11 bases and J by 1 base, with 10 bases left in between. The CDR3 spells CAGGSGTDTQYF. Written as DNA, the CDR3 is TGTGCCGGTGGGAGTGGCACAGATACGCAGTATTTT.

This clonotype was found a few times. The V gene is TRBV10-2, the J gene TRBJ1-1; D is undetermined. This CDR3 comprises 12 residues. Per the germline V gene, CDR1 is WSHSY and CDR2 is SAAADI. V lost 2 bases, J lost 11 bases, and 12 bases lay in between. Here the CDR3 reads CASSEGPLDAFF. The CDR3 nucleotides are TGCGCCAGCAGTGAGGGGCCCCTGGACGCTTTCTTT.

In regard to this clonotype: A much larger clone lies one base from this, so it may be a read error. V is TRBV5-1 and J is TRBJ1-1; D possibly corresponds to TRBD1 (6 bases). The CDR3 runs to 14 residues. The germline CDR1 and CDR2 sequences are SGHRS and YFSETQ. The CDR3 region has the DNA TGCGCCGGCAGCCAGGCGGGCAGGGGAACTGAAGCTTTCTTT. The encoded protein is CAGSQAGRGTEAFF.

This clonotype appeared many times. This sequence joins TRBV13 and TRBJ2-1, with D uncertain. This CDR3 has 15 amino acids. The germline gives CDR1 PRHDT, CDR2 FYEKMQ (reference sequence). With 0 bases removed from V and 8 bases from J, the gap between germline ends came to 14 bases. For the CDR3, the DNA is TGTGCCAGCAGCTTAGGAAGGTGGTACGGCGATGAGCAGTTCTTC. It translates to CASSLGRWYGDEQFF. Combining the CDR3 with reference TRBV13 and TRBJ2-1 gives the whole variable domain AAGVIQSPRHLIKEKRETATLKCYPIPRHDTVYWYQQGPGQDPQFLISFYEKMQSDKGSIPDRFSAQQFSDYHSELNMSSLELGDSALYFCASSLGRWYGDEQFFGPGTRLTVL.

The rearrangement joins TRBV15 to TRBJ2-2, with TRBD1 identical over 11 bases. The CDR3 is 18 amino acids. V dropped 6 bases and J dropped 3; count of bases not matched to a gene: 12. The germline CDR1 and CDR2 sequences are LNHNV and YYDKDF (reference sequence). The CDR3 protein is CATRRTDRGRLDTGELFF. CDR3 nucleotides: TGTGCCACCAGGAGAACGGACAGGGGGCGGTTGGACACCGGGGAGCTGTTTTTT.

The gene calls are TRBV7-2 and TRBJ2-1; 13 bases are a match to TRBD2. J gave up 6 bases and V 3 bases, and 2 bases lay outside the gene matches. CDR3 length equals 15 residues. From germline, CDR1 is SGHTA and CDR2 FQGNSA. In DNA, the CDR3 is TGTGCCAGCAGCTTCACTAGCGGGGGGGTCAATGAGCAGTTCTTC. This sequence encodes CASSFTSGGVNEQFF.

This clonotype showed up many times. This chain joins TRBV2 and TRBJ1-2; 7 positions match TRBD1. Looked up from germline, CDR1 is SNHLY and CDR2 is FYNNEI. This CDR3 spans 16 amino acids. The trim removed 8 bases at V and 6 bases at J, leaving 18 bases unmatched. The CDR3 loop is CASDGTEPSFFHGYTF. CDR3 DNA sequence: TGTGCCAGCGACGGGACAGAACCTAGTTTCTTCCATGGCTACACCTTC.

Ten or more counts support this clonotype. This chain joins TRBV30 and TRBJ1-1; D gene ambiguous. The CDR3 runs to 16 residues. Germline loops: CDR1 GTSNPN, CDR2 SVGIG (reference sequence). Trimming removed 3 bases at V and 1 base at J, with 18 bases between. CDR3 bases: TGTGCCTGGAGAGTCCTCGGCAGGAGACAGAACACTGAAGCTTTCTTT. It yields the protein CAWRVLGRRQNTEAFF.

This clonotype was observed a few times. The CDR3 DNA is TGTGCCAGCAACCCAGGGAGTTCCTCCTACAATGAGCAGTTCTTC. This translates into CASNPGSSSYNEQFF. The rearrangement links TRBV19 to TRBJ2-1; D possibly uses TRBD1 or TRBD2 (5 bases each). The CDR3 totals 15 residues. CDR1 is LNHDA, CDR2 SQIVND, per germline (reference sequence). The V and J ends lost 9 bases and 0 bases respectively, with 15 bases between them. Together with reference TRBV19 and TRBJ2-1, the CDR3 gives the full variable domain: DGGITQSPKYLFRKEGQNVTLSCEQNLNHDAMYWYRQDPGQGLRLIYYSQIVNDFQKGDIAEGYSVSREKKESFPLTVTSAQKNPTAFYLCASNPGSSSYNEQFFGPGTRLTVL.

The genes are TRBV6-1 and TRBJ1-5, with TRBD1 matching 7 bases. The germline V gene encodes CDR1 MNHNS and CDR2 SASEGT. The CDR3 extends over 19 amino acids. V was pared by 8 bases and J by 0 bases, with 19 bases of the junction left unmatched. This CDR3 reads CASGGRPGTVSYSNQPQHF. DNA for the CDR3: TGTGCCAGCGGGGGCCGTCCCGGGACAGTGTCTTATAGCAATCAGCCCCAGCATTTT.

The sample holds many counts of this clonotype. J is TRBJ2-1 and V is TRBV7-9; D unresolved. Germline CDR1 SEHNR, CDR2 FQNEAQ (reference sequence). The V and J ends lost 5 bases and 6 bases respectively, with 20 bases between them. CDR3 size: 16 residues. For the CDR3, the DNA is TGTGCCAGCAGCCCCCCTCCGGGTGGGGATTCCAATGAGCAGTTCTTC. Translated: CASSPPPGGDSNEQFF.

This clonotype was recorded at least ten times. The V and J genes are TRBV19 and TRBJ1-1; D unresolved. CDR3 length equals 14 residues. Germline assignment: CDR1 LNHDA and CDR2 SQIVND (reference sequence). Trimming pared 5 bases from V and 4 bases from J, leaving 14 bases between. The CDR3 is CASSPRPGSTEAFF. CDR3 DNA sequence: TGTGCCAGTAGTCCTAGACCAGGTTCCACTGAAGCTTTCTTT.

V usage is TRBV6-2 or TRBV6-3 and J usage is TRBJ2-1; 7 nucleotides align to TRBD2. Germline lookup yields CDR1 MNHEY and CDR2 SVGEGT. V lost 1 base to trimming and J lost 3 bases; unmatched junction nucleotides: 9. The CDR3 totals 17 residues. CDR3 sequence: CASSYLSAGALYNEQFF. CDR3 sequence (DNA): TGTGCCAGCAGTTACTTATCGGCGGGAGCCCTCTACAATGAGCAGTTCTTC.

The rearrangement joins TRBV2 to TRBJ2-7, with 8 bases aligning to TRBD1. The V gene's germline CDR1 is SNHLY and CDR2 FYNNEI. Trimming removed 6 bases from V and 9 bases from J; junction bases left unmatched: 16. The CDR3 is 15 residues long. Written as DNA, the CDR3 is TGTGCCAGCAGCTTCGGACCCCAGGGGGCAACCTGGCAGTACTTC. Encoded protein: CASSFGPQGATWQYF. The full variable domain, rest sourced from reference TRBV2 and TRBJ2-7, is EPEVTQTPSHQVTQMGQEVILRCVPISNHLYFYWYRQILGQKVEFLVSFYNNEISEKSEIFDDQFSVERPDGSNFTLKIRSTKLEDSAMYFCASSFGPQGATWQYFGPGTRLTVT.

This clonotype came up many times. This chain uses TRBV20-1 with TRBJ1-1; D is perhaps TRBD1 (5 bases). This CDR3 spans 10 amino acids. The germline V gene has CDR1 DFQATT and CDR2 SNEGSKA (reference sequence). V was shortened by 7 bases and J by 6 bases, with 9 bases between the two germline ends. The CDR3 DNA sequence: TGCAGTGTGGGGCCTGCTGAAGCTTTCTTT. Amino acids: CSVGPAEAFF.